These 30 T cell receptor beta chains were sequenced from one sample in a study of blood T cell repertoires in COVID-19. Profiling relied on immunoSEQ multiplex PCR, and the TCRdb table lists in-frame clones only, not all of them. The data hold roughly 160,000 clones, with about four fifths observed a single time. The specimen sequenced was peripheral blood. The receptors were sampled from a woman over 75 with COVID-19, enrolled during active disease.

CDR3 coding DNA: TGTGCCAGCTCACGACAAGTGAACACTGAAGCTTTCTTT. Its protein product is CASSRQVNTEAFF. The J gene is TRBJ1-1, the V gene TRBV18; D not certain. The V end was cut by 4 bases, the J end by 0 bases, with 6 bases between. This CDR3 is built from 13 residues. Per the germline V gene, CDR1 is KGHSH and CDR2 is LQKENI.

The sample holds a few counts of this clone. The rearrangement joins TRBV2 to TRBJ2-5, with 7 bases that match TRBD2. Germline assignment: CDR1 SNHLY and CDR2 FYNNEI. V was pared by 7 bases and J by 4 bases, with 12 bases of the junction left unmatched. The CDR3 is 15 amino acids. The CDR3 bases are TGTGCCAGCACCTCACCGCTACTAGCGTCAGAGACCCAGTACTTC. Translated, it gives CASTSPLLASETQYF.

This clone was detected only a few times. The rearrangement joins TRBV18 to TRBJ2-7, with TRBD1 as a possible D gene (5 bases). The CDR3 spans 11 residues. Trimming removed 5 bases at V and 4 bases at J, with 6 bases between. Germline CDR1 KGHSH, CDR2 LQKENI. CDR3 in amino acids: CASSRTYEQYF. CDR3 bases: TGTGCCAGCTCAAGGACATACGAGCAGTACTTC.

Remarks on this clone: The sample carries other DNA sequences with the same CDR3. The V call is TRBV18, the J call TRBJ2-5; 7 bases map to TRBD1. This CDR3 is 13 amino acids long. The germline CDR1 and CDR2 sequences are KGHSH and LQKENI. Trimming took 3 bases from V and 2 from J; bases not matched to a gene: 0. CDR3 in amino acids: CASSPGQQETQYF. CDR3 DNA sequence: TGTGCCAGCTCACCGGGACAGCAAGAGACCCAGTACTTC.

The gene calls are TRBV19 and TRBJ1-2; a possible D gene is TRBD1 (5 bases). V lost 6 bases and J 3 bases, leaving 11 bases between the germline ends. The CDR3 runs 13 residues. CDR1 LNHDA and CDR2 SQIVND come from the germline V gene (reference sequence). CDR3 in amino acids: CASSPGGDYGYTF. The DNA for the CDR3 is TGTGCCAGTAGCCCGGGAGGGGACTATGGCTACACCTTC.

The gene calls are TRBV30 and TRBJ2-3, with 12 positions matching TRBD2. Germline loops: CDR1 GTSNPN, CDR2 SVGIG (reference sequence). This CDR3 is 15 amino acids long. The trim removed 3 bases at V and 0 bases at J, leaving 1 base unmatched. The CDR3 bases are TGTGCCTGGAGCGGACTAGCGGGGAGCACAGATACGCAGTATTTT. Protein sequence: CAWSGLAGSTDTQYF.

V gene TRBV5-1 combines with J gene TRBJ1-2, with TRBD1 identical over 7 bases. Germline assignment: CDR1 SGHRS and CDR2 YFSETQ. Losses at the gene ends were 4 bases for V and 4 bases for J; bases not matched to a gene: 4. The CDR3 has 13 amino acids. CDR3 nucleotides: TGCGCCAGCAGCCCCCGGGACAGCTATGGCTACACCTTC. Translated, it gives CASSPRDSYGYTF.

The gene calls are TRBV5-5 and TRBJ1-5; 8 positions match TRBD1. CDR3 length equals 17 residues. Germline CDR1 reads SGHKS; CDR2 reads YYEKEE (reference sequence). V lost 4 bases to trimming and J lost 0 bases; unmatched junction nucleotides: 9. CDR3 DNA: TGTGCCAGCAGCCGATCGGGACAGGTTCATAGCAATCAGCCCCAGCATTTT. It codes for CASSRSGQVHSNQPQHF.

The V and J genes are TRBV5-1 and TRBJ1-2; D may be TRBD1 (5 bases). Germline V gene lookup returns CDR1 SGHRS and CDR2 YFSETQ. The CDR3 consists of 13 residues. V lost 5 bases to trimming and J lost 6 bases, with 14 bases between them. CDR3 coding DNA: TGCGCCAGCAGTTCACGGGGGGTGGATGGCTACACCTTC. Its translation: CASSSRGVDGYTF. Drawing the rest from reference TRBV5-1 and TRBJ1-2, the complete variable domain is KAGVTQTPRYLIKTRGQQVTLSCSPISGHRSVSWYQQTPGQGLQFLFEYFSETQRNKGNFPGRFSGRQFSNSRSEMNVSTLELGDSALYLCASSSRGVDGYTFGSGTRLTVV.

This clone showed up just once. The chain employs TRBV15 and TRBJ1-2, with TRBD1 matching over 8 bases. CDR3 length: 15 residues. The germline V gene has CDR1 LNHNV and CDR2 YYDKDF (reference sequence). Unmatched junction bases numbered 15, after V lost 3 bases and J lost 12 bases. DNA for the CDR3: TGTGCCACCAGCAGGGGGCTGGTTCGGCAGGGGGCCCACACCTTC. Protein sequence: CATSRGLVRQGAHTF.

The chain has TRBV7-3 and TRBJ2-2; 10 bases line up with TRBD2. Unmatched junction bases numbered 13, after V lost 6 bases and J lost 0 bases. The CDR3 contains 19 residues. Germline values: CDR1 SGHTA, CDR2 FQGTGA. In DNA, the CDR3 is TGTGCCAGCAGTGACAGAGCGTTAGCGGGAGGACCGAACACCGGGGAGCTGTTTTTT. Encoded protein: CASSDRALAGGPNTGELFF.

The J gene is TRBJ2-5, the V gene TRBV2; D gene uncertain. CDR3 size: 11 residues. V was shortened by 4 bases and J by 5 bases, with 5 bases between the two germline ends. Looked up from germline, CDR1 is SNHLY and CDR2 is FYNNEI. CDR3 sequence: CASSVRETQYF. CDR3 coding DNA: TGTGCCAGCAGTGTCAGGGAGACCCAGTACTTC.

This clone was picked up one time. The chain links TRBV5-1 to TRBJ2-7; 9 nucleotides agree with TRBD1. The V gene's germline CDR1 is SGHRS and CDR2 YFSETQ. CDR3 length: 15 amino acids. The J segment lost 6 bases and the V segment lost 3 bases, leaving 10 bases of the junction unmatched. The CDR3 sequence: CASSSTGTGSLEQYF. In DNA, the CDR3 is TGCGCCAGCAGCTCCACCGGGACAGGGTCCCTCGAGCAGTACTTC.

The gene calls are TRBV18 and TRBJ2-3, with 7 bases fitting TRBD2. V shed 3 bases, J shed 2 bases, and the junction held 2 bases outside the gene matches. Per germline, CDR1 KGHSH and CDR2 LQKENI. CDR3 length: 14 amino acids. CDR3 residues: CASSPRENTDTQYF. CDR3 DNA sequence: TGTGCCAGCTCACCGCGGGAGAACACAGATACGCAGTATTTT.

This chain joins TRBV7-8 and TRBJ1-5, with 7 bases aligning to TRBD1. Trimming removed 5 bases from V and 5 bases from J; junction bases left unmatched: 9. The CDR3 is 15 amino acids. The germline V gene has CDR1 SGHVS and CDR2 FQNEAQ. Here the CDR3 reads CASSVTGASDQPQHF. DNA for the CDR3: TGTGCCAGCAGCGTAACAGGGGCCTCGGATCAGCCCCAGCATTTT. Combining the CDR3 with reference TRBV7-8 and TRBJ1-5 gives the whole variable domain GAGVSQSPRYKVAKRGQDVALRCDPISGHVSLFWYQQALGQGPEFLTYFQNEAQLDKSGLPSDRFFAERPEGSVSTLKIQRTQQEDSAVYLCASSVTGASDQPQHFGDGTRLSIL.

The V call is TRBV3-1 (or the pseudogene TRBV3-2), the J call TRBJ2-7; TRBD1 aligns across 7 bases. This CDR3 comprises 15 residues. V gave up 2 bases and J gave up 1 base; unmatched junction bases: 5. Per the germline V gene, CDR1 is LGHDT and CDR2 is YNNKEL (reference sequence). The CDR3 sequence is CASSQRGGQSYEQYF. CDR3 in DNA: TGTGCCAGCAGCCAAAGAGGGGGACAGTCCTACGAGCAGTACTTC.

CDR3 coding DNA: TGTGCCAGCAGCCAACCGAAACAGTCAGGGGGGACCCAGTACTTC. Protein: CASSQPKQSGGTQYF. The gene calls are TRBV7-6 and TRBJ2-5; the match to TRBD1 covers 7 bases. This CDR3 contains 15 residues. CDR1 is SGHVS and CDR2 is FNYEAQ in the germline V gene. Trimming at V came to 5 bases and at J to 7 bases, leaving 13 bases not matched to a gene.

The chain uses TRBV7-8 and TRBJ2-2; D is undetermined. V was shortened by 5 bases and J by 0 bases, with 13 bases between the two germline ends. The CDR3 runs to 16 residues. Per germline, CDR1 SGHVS and CDR2 FQNEAQ. The DNA for the CDR3 is TGTGCCAGCAGCGCGCTTGCTATTGCGAACACCGGGGAGCTGTTTTTT. This codes for CASSALAIANTGELFF.

In DNA, the CDR3 is TGCGCCAGCAGCCAAGGGGGACAGCGGATCGCTGAGCAGTTCTTC. It specifies CASSQGGQRIAEQFF. V gene TRBV4-3 combines with J gene TRBJ2-1, with 7 bases fitting TRBD1. V dropped 1 base and J dropped 9; count of bases not matched to a gene: 9. The CDR3 runs to 15 residues. Germline CDR1 LGHNA, CDR2 YSLEER.

The rearrangement links TRBV24-1 to TRBJ2-1; the match to TRBD2 covers 15 bases. Trimming cost V 7 bases and J 7 bases; bases outside gene matches: 7. The germline gives CDR1 KGHDR, CDR2 SFDVKD. This CDR3 is built from 16 residues. This CDR3 is CATSPPGLAGGNEQFF. CDR3 DNA sequence: TGTGCCACCAGCCCACCGGGACTAGCGGGAGGAAATGAGCAGTTCTTC.

A few counts support this clone. The V call is TRBV18, the J call TRBJ2-7; a possible D gene is TRBD1 (5 bases). V lost 0 bases and J 5 bases, leaving 8 bases between the germline ends. Looked up from germline, CDR1 is KGHSH and CDR2 is LQKENI. The length of the CDR3 is 13 residues. The chain's CDR3 is CASSPPTRDEQYF. CDR3 bases: TGTGCCAGCTCACCACCGACCAGGGACGAGCAGTACTTC.

This clone was seen only a few times. V is TRBV5-1 and J is TRBJ2-7, with 9 bases that match TRBD2. The V gene's germline CDR1 is SGHRS and CDR2 YFSETQ. The CDR3 length is 15 residues. J gave up 4 bases and V 0 bases, and 5 bases lay outside the gene matches. The CDR3 loop reads CASSLDGGRGYEQYF. The CDR3 coding sequence is TGCGCCAGCAGCTTGGATGGCGGGAGGGGTTACGAGCAGTACTTC.

This clone has just a few counts. This rearrangement joins TRBV18 to TRBJ2-1; 9 nucleotides line up with TRBD1. Germline CDR1 is KGHSH and CDR2 is LQKENI. This CDR3 comprises 13 residues. V was pared by 4 bases and J by 8 bases, with 3 bases of the junction left unmatched. In DNA, the CDR3 is TGTGCCAGCTCACGGACAGGGGACCATGAGCAGTTCTTC. It is translated as CASSRTGDHEQFF. Full variable domain (outside the CDR3, taken from reference TRBV18 and TRBJ2-1): NAGVMQNPRHLVRRRGQEARLRCSPMKGHSHVYWYRQLPEEGLKFMVYLQKENIIDESGMPKERFSAEFPKEGPSILRIQQVVRGDSAAYFCASSRTGDHEQFFGPGTRLTVL.

The genes are TRBV10-2 and TRBJ2-2; maybe TRBD2 (6 bases). The V end lost 8 bases, the J end lost 0 bases, and 16 bases lay between the germline ends. The germline V gene has CDR1 WSHSY and CDR2 SAAADI. The CDR3 loop spans 16 amino acids. CDR3 DNA sequence: TGCGCCAGCTCTTCGGCTAGCGCACCGAACACCGGGGAGCTGTTTTTT. This translates into CASSSASAPNTGELFF.

This rearrangement joins TRBV30 to TRBJ2-3; D is unclear. Germline-derived CDR1 and CDR2 are GTSNPN and SVGIG (reference sequence). The CDR3 consists of 12 residues. The V end was cut by 5 bases, the J end by 5 bases, with 11 bases between. This chain's CDR3 is CAWVREIDTQYF. The CDR3 bases are TGTGCCTGGGTTAGAGAGATAGATACGCAGTATTTT.

The gene calls are TRBV10-1 and TRBJ2-1; TRBD2 aligns across 11 bases. Germline CDR1 WNHNN, CDR2 SYGVQD (reference sequence). Trimming at V came to 4 bases and at J to 3 bases, leaving 8 bases not matched to a gene. The CDR3 covers 17 residues. The CDR3 protein is CASSGSGGVPGYNEQFF. DNA for the CDR3: TGCGCCAGCAGTGGTAGCGGGGGGGTCCCAGGCTACAATGAGCAGTTCTTC.

The V gene is TRBV7-9, the J gene TRBJ2-3; the D gene is possibly TRBD2 (7 bases). V shed 5 bases and J shed 6 bases, with 15 bases lying between them. The CDR3 spans 14 residues. Germline V gives CDR1 SEHNR, CDR2 FQNEAQ (reference sequence). Here the CDR3 DNA reads TGTGCCAGCAGCCACCGGGGGGCCCCCGATACGCAGTATTTT. Amino acid sequence: CASSHRGAPDTQYF.

This clone was detected only once. This chain uses TRBV2 with TRBJ2-5; D might be TRBD2 (5 bases). Germline V gene lookup returns CDR1 SNHLY and CDR2 FYNNEI. CDR3 size: 12 residues. Trimming removed 11 bases from V and 5 bases from J, with 15 bases in between. The CDR3 sequence: CAFSKDSETQYF. The CDR3, as DNA: TGTGCCTTTTCAAAGGACTCGGAGACCCAGTACTTC.

Worth noting for this clone: Other DNA variants within this sample encode the same CDR3. The chain uses TRBV29-1 and TRBJ1-2; possibly TRBD1 for D (6 bases). Trimming pared 4 bases from V and 6 bases from J, leaving 9 bases between. The germline gives CDR1 SQVTM, CDR2 ANQGSEA. The CDR3 has 11 amino acids. The CDR3 protein is CSVGQGNGYTF. CDR3 nucleotide sequence: TGCAGCGTTGGGCAGGGGAATGGCTACACCTTC.

In nucleotides, the CDR3 is TGTGCCAGCAGTTTGGGACAGCCGAGTGAGCAGTACTTC. Residues: CASSLGQPSEQYF. This sequence joins TRBV28 and TRBJ2-7, with TRBD1 matching over 7 bases. The V and J ends lost 3 bases and 7 bases, in that order; junction bases with no gene match: 6. CDR1 and CDR2 from the germline V gene are MDHEN and SYDVKM. The CDR3 is 13 residues long.